A selection of T cell receptor beta chains follows, all from one sample in a study of identifying expanded T cells in peripheral blood. Generated by immunoSEQ multiplex PCR, the TCRdb table keeps only in-frame clones and is missing some. This sample has more than 55,000 clones, with about 89% found just once. The sample was blood. These receptor sequences come from a person aged 18-69 years in good health. CDR3s leave out the opening cysteine and the closing phenylalanine or tryptophan.

TRBJ1-1 TRBV25-1 ASSDTGERTEAF
TRBJ2-3 TRBV18 ASSAGANVDTQY
TRBJ2-1 TRBV29-1 SVEDWRDNEQF
TRBJ1-2 TRBV28 ATRENYGYT
TRBJ2-7 TRBV5-6 ASSLPGDRATYEQY
TRBJ1-2 TRBV30 AWSEGGGYGYT
TRBJ1-2 TRBV5-1 ASSFGQGYGYT
TRBJ2-7 TRBV5-1 ASSLASPLYSYEQY
TRBJ2-1 TRBV5-4 ASTEGQSYNEQF
TRBJ2-3 TRBV6-5 ASRGGPEDTQY
TRBJ2-1 TRBV11-1 ASSLGGPPYNEQF
TRBJ2-7 TRBV9 ASSAGGQGYEQY
TRBJ2-3 TRBV28 ASSPFGDRGTDTQY
TRBJ2-1 TRBV6-4 ASSEEVTNEQF
TRBJ1-4 TRBV9 ASSVGGRYEKLF
TRBJ2-5 TRBV6-1 ASSALPGQGQETQY
TRBJ1-2 TRBV4-2 VSSQVGLQGASYGYT
TRBJ1-6 TRBV4-2 ASSQERDRRSPLH
TRBJ2-7 TRBV14 ASSSLTDRAYEQY
TRBJ1-1 TRBV27 ASSLPGPNTEAF
TRBJ2-5 TRBV7-3 ASSSGQGGRETQY
TRBJ1-2 TRBV4-1 ASSQPRDRFYGYT
TRBJ2-4 TRBV27 ASSSAGLAKNIQY
TRBJ2-1 TRBV27 ASSLSSGHYNEQF
TRBJ2-7 TRBV5-4 ASSPGVGVAVQY
TRBJ2-2 TRBV27 ASTYWREGFPDSHTGELF
TRBJ1-2 TRBV18 ASSPGTDNYGYT
TRBJ2-5 TRBV28 ASSSGDGLVTQY
TRBJ2-3 TRBV9 ASSVAIGAVGDTQY
TRBJ2-7 TRBV27 ASRLTVMGLYEQY
TRBJ2-7 TRBV28 ASSTPRTGGYEQY
TRBJ1-2 TRBV4-1 ASSQDGTRDTNYGYT
TRBJ1-2 TRBV5-6 ASSLGARDGYT
TRBJ2-1 TRBV28 ASRELAGVSEQF
TRBJ2-1 TRBV28 ASSSPGVAYNEQF
TRBJ2-3 TRBV14 ASSQDGASGTQY
TRBJ1-3 TRBV29-1 SVPSGNTIY